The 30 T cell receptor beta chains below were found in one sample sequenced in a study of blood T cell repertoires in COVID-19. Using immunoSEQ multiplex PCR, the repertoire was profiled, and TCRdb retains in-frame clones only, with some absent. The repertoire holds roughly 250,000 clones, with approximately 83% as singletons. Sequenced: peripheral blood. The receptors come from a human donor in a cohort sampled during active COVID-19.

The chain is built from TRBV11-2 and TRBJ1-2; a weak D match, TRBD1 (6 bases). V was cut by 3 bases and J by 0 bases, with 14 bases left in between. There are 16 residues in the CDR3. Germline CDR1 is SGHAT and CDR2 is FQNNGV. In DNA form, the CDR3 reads TGTGCCAGCAGCTTCACCCCGGACAGCTCTAACTATGGCTACACCTTC. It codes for CASSFTPDSSNYGYTF.

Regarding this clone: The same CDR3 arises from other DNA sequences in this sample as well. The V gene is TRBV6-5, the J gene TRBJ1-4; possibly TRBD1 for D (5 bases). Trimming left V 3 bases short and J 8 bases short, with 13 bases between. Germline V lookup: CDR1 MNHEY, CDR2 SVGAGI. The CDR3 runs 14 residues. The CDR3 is CASSYGQGGEKLFF. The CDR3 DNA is TGTGCCAGCAGTTATGGGCAGGGTGGCGAAAAACTGTTTTTT.

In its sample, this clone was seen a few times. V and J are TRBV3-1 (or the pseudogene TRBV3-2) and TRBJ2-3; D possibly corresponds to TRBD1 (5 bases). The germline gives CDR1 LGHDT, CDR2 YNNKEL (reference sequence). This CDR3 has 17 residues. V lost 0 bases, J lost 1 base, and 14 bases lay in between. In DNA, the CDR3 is TGTGCCAGCAGCCAAGATCCCATAGGGGTGGGCACAGATACGCAGTATTTT. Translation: CASSQDPIGVGTDTQYF.

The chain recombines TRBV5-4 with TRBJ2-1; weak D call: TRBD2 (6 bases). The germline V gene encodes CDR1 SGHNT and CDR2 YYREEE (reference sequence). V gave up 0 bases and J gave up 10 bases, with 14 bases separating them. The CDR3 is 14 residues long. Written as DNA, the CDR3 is TGTGCCAGCAGCTTGGCCGGATTCGCGGGGGAGCAGTTCTTC. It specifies CASSLAGFAGEQFF.

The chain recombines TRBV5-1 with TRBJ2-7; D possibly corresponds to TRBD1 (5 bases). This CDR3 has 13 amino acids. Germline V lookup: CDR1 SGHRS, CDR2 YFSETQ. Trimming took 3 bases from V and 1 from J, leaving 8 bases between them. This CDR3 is CASSSTVSYEQYF. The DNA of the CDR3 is TGCGCCAGCAGCTCGACAGTGTCCTACGAGCAGTACTTC.

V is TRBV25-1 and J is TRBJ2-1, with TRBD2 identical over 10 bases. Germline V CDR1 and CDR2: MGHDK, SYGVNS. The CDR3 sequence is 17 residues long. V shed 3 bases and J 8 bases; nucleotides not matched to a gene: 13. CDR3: CASSESGTSAGGDEQFF. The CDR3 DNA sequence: TGTGCCAGCAGTGAGTCGGGGACTAGCGCTGGGGGCGATGAGCAGTTCTTC.

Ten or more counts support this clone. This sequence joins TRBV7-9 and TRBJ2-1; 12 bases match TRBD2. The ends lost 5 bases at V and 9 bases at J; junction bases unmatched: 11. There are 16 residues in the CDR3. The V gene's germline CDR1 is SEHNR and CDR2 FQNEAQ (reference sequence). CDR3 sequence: CASSISGTSGPIEQFF. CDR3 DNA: TGTGCCAGCAGCATATCCGGGACTAGCGGGCCCATTGAGCAGTTCTTC. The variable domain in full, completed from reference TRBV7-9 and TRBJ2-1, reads DTGVSQNPRHKITKRGQNVTFRCDPISEHNRLYWYRQTLGQGPEFLTYFQNEAQLEKSRLLSDRFSAERPKGSFSTLEIQRTEQGDSAMYLCASSISGTSGPIEQFFGPGTRLTVL.

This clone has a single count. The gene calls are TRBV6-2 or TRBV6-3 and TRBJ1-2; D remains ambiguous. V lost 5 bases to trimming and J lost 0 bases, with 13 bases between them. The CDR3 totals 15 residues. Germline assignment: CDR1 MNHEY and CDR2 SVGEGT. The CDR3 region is CASSLAGGTNYGYTF. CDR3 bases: TGTGCCAGCAGTCTGGCGGGAGGGACTAACTATGGCTACACCTTC.

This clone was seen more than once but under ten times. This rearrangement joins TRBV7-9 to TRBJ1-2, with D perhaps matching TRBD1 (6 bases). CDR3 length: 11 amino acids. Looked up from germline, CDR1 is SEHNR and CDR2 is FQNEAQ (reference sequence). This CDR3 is CVTGSNYGYTF. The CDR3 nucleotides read TGTGTAACAGGGAGCAACTATGGCTACACCTTC.

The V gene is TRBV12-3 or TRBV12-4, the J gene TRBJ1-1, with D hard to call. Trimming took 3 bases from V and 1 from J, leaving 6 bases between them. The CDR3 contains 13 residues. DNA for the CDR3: TGTGCCAGCAGTTTGATACAGAACACTGAAGCTTTCTTT. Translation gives CASSLIQNTEAFF.

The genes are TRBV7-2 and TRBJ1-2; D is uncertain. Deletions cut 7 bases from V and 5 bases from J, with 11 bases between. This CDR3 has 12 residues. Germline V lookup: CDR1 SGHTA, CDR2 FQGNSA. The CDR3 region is CASTPLGYGYTF. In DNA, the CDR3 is TGTGCCAGCACCCCACTTGGTTATGGCTACACCTTC.

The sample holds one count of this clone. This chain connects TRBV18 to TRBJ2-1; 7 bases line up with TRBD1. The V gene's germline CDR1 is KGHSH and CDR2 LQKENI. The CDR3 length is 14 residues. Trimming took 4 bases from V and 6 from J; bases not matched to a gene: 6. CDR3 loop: CASSRQGVGNEQFF. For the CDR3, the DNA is TGTGCCAGCTCACGACAGGGTGTGGGCAATGAGCAGTTCTTC.

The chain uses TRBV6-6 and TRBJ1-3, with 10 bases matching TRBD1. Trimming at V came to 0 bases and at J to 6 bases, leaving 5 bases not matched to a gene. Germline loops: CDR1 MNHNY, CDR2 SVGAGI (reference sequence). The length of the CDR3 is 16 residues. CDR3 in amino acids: CASSYSRGTGENTIYF. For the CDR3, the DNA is TGTGCCAGCAGTTACTCGAGAGGGACAGGGGAAAACACCATATATTTT.

The chain's CDR3 is CACNPLAPTDTQYF. The CDR3 nucleotides are TGTGCCTGCAACCCACTAGCGCCCACAGATACGCAGTATTTT. The rearrangement links TRBV2 to TRBJ2-3, with 7 bases fitting TRBD2. CDR3 length: 14 residues. CDR1 and CDR2 from the germline V gene are SNHLY and FYNNEI. J lost 2 bases, V lost 11 bases, and 10 bases had no gene match.

The CDR3 reads CASSRLAGADTQYF. The DNA for the CDR3 is TGTGCCAGTAGTCGACTAGCGGGAGCAGATACGCAGTATTTT. The chain is built from TRBV19 and TRBJ2-3; 12 bases align to TRBD2. Germline lookup yields CDR1 LNHDA and CDR2 SQIVND (reference sequence). This CDR3 spans 14 amino acids. With 5 bases clipped from V and 4 bases from J, the junction kept 1 base outside the gene matches.

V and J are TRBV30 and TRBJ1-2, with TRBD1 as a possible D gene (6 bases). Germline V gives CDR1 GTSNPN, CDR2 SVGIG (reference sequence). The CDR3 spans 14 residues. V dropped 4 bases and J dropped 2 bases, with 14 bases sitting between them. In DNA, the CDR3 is TGTGCCTGGAATCAGGGGCGCTTAAACTATGGCTACACCTTC. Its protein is CAWNQGRLNYGYTF. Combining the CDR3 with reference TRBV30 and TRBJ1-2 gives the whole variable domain SQTIHQWPATLVQPVGSPLSLECTVEGTSNPNLYWYRQAAGRGLQLLFYSVGIGQISSEVPQNLSASRPQDRQFILSSKKLLLSDSGFYLCAWNQGRLNYGYTFGSGTRLTVV.

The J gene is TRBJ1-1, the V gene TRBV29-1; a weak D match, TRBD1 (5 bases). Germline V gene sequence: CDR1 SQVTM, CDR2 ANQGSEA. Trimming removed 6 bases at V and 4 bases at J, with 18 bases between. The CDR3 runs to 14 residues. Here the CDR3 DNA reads TGCAGCGTCTCCACTGCAGGGTTGGGCACTGAAGCTTTCTTT. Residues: CSVSTAGLGTEAFF.

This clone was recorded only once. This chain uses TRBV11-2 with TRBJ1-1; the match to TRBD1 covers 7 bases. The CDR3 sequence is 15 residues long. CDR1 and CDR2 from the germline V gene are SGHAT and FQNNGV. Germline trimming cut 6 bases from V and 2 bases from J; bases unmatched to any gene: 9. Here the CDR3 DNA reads TGTGCCAGCAGATTCGCCAGGGGGACTAACACTGAAGCTTTCTTT. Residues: CASRFARGTNTEAFF.

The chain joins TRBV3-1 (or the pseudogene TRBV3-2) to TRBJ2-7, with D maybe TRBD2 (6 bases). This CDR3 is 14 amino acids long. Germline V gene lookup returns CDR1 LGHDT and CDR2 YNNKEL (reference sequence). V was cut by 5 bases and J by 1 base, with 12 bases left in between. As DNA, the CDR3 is TGTGCCAGCAGCGGGGTAGCGGCGTCCTACGAGCAGTACTTC. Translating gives CASSGVAASYEQYF.

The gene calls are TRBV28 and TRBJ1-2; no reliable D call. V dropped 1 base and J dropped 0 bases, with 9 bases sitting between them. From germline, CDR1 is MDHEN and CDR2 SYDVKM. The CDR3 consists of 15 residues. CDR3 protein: CASSLFPGTNYGYTF. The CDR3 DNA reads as TGTGCCAGCAGTTTATTTCCGGGGACTAACTATGGCTACACCTTC.

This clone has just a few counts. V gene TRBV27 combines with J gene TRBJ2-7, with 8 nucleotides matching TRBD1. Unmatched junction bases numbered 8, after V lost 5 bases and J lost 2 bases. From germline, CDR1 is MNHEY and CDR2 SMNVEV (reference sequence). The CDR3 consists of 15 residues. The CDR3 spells CASSPWDRRTYEQYF. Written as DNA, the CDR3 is TGTGCCAGCAGTCCCTGGGACAGGAGAACCTACGAGCAGTACTTC.

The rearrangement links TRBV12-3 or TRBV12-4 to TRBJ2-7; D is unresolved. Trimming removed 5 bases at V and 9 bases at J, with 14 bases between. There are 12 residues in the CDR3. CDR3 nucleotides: TGTGCCAGCAGTCCCCCATTTAGTGGGCAGTACTTC. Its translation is CASSPPFSGQYF.

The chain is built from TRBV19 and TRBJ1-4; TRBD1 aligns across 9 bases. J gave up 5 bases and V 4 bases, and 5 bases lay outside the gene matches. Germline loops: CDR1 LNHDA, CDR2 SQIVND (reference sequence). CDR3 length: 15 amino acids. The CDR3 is CASSSWTGVNEKLFF. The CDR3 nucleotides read TGTGCCAGTAGTAGCTGGACAGGGGTAAATGAAAAACTGTTTTTT. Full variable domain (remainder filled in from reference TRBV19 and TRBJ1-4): DGGITQSPKYLFRKEGQNVTLSCEQNLNHDAMYWYRQDPGQGLRLIYYSQIVNDFQKGDIAEGYSVSREKKESFPLTVTSAQKNPTAFYLCASSSWTGVNEKLFFGSGTQLSVL.

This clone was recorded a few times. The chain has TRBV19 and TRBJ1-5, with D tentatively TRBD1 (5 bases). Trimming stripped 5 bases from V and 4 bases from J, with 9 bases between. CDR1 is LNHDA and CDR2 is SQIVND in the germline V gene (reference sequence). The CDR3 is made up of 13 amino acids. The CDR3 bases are TGTGCCAGTAGTGAGGGACTTAATCAGCCCCAGCATTTT. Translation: CASSEGLNQPQHF.

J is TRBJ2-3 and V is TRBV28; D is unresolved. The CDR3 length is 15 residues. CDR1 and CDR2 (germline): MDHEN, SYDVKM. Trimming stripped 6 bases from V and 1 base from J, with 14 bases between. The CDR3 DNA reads TGTGCCAGCAGCTCTCCCGGCCGGGGCACAGATACGCAGTATTTT. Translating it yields CASSSPGRGTDTQYF.

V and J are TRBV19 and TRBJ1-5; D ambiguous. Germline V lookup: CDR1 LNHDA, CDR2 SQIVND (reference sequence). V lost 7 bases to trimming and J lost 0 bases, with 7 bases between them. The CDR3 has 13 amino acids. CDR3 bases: TGTGCCAGTAACGGTAATAGCAATCAGCCCCAGCATTTT. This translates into CASNGNSNQPQHF.

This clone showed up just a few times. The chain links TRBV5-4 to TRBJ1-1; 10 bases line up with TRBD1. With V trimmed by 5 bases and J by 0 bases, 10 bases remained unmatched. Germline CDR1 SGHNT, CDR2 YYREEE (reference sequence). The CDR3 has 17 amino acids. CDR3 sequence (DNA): TGTGCCAGCAGATCCGGGACAGGGGTCGGCATGAACACTGAAGCTTTCTTT. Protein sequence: CASRSGTGVGMNTEAFF.

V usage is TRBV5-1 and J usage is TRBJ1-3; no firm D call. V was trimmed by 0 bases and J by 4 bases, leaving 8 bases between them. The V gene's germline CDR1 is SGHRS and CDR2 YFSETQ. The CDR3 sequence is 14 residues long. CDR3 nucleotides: TGCGCCAGCAGCTTGGCCGGGGAGGGAAACACCATATATTTT. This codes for CASSLAGEGNTIYF.

CDR3 in amino acids: CASSEQGADEQFF. CDR3 DNA sequence: TGTGCCAGTAGCGAACAGGGGGCGGATGAGCAGTTCTTC. This rearrangement joins TRBV19 to TRBJ2-1; 9 nucleotides align to TRBD1. The J segment lost 8 bases and the V segment lost 6 bases, leaving 5 bases of the junction unmatched. The CDR3 length is 13 residues. Germline loops: CDR1 LNHDA, CDR2 SQIVND (reference sequence).

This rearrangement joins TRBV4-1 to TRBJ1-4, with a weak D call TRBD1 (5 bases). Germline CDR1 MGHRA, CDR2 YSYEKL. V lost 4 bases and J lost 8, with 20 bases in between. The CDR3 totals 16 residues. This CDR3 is CASSLQPGGAQEKLFF. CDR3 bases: TGCGCCAGCAGCCTACAGCCCGGAGGGGCCCAGGAAAAACTGTTTTTT.